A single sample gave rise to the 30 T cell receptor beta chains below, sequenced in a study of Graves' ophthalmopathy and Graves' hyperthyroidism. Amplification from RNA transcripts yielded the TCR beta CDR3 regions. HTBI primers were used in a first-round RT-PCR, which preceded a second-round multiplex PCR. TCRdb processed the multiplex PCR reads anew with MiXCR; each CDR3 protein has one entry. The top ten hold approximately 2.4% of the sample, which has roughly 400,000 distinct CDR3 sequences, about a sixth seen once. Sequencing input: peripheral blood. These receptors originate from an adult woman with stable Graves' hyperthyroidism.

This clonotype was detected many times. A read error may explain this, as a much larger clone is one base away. CDR3 sequence reads: CASGRLNTEAFF. In DNA, the CDR3 is TGTGCCAGCGGAAGACTGAACACTGAAGCTTTCTTT. This chain links TRBV28 with TRBJ1-1; D unresolved. CDR3 length equals 12 residues. Germline V lookup: CDR1 MDHEN, CDR2 SYDVKM. V was pared by 8 bases and J by 0 bases, with 7 bases between.

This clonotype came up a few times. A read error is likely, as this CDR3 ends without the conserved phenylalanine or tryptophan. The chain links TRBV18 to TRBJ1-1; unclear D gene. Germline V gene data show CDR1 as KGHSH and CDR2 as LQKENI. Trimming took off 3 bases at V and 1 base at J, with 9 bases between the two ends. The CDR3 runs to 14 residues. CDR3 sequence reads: CASSPRTANTEAFL. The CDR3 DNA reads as TGTGCCAGCTCACCGCGGACGGCGAACACTGAAGCTTTCCTT.

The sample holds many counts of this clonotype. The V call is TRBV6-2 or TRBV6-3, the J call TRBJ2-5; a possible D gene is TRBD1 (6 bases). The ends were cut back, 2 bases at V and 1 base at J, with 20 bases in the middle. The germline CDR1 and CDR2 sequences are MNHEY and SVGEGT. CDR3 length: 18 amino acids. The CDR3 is CASSYAEETGTTQETQYF. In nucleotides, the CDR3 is TGTGCCAGCAGTTACGCAGAAGAAACCGGGACAACCCAAGAGACCCAGTACTTC.

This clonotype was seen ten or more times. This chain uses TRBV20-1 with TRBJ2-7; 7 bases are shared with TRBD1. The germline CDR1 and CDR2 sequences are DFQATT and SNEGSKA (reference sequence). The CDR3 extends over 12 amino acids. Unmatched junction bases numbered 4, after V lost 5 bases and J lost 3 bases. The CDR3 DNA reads TGCAGTGCTCCGGACAGGAACTACGAGCAGTACTTC. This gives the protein CSAPDRNYEQYF.

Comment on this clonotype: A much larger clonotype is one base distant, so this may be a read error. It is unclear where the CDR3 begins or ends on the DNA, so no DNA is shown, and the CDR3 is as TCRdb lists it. Here the CDR3 reads CSVAQGASAGELYF. V usage is TRBV29-1 and J usage is TRBJ2-2; the table's D call, TRBD1, has no DNA check behind it. Germline V CDR1 and CDR2: SQVTM, ANQGSEA. The CDR3 region is 14 residues in length, termini included.

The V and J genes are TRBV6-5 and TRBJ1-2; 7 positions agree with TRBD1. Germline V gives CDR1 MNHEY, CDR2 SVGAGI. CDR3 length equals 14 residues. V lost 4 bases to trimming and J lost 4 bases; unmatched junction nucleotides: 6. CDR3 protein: CASSLEGAGYGYTF. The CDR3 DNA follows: TGTGCCAGCAGTTTGGAGGGGGCTGGCTATGGCTACACCTTC.

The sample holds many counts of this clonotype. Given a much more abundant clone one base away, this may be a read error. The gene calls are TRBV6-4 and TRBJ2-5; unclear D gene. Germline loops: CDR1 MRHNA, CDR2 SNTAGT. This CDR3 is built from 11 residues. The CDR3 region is CASKIQETKYF. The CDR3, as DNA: TGTGCCAGCAAGATACAAGAGACCAAGTACTTC.

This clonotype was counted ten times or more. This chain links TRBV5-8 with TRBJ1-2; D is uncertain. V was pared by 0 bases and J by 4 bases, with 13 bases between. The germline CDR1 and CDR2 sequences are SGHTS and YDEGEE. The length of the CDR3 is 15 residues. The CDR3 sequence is CASSLAASRGYGYTF. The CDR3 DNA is TGTGCCAGCAGCTTGGCCGCCAGCCGCGGCTATGGCTACACCTTC.

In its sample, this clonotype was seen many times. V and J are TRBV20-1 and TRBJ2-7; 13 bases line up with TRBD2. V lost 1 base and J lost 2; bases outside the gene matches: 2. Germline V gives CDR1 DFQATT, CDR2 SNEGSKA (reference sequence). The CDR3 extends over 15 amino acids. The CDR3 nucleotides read TGCAGTGCTAGAGTAGGACTAGCGGGAGCCTACGAGCAGTACTTC. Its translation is CSARVGLAGAYEQYF.

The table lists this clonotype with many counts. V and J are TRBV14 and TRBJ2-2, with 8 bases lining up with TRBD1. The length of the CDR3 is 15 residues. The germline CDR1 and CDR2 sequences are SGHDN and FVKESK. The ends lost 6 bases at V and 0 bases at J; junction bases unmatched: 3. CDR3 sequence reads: CASRQQGANTGELFF. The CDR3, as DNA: TGTGCCAGCAGACAACAGGGGGCGAACACCGGGGAGCTGTTTTTT.

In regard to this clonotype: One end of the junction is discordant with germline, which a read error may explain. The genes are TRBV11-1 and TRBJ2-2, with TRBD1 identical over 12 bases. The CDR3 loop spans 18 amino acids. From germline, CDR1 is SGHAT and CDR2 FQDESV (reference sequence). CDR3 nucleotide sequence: TGTGCCAGCAGCTTGCGGCGGGACAGGGGGCTAAACACCGGGGAGCTGTTTTTC. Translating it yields CASSLRRDRGLNTGELFF.

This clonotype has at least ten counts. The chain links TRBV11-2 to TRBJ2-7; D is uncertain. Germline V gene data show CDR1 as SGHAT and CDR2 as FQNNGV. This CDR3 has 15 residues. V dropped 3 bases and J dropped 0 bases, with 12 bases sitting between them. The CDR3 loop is CASSFGQARSYEQYF. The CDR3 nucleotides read TGTGCCAGCAGCTTTGGGCAGGCCCGCTCCTACGAGCAGTACTTC.

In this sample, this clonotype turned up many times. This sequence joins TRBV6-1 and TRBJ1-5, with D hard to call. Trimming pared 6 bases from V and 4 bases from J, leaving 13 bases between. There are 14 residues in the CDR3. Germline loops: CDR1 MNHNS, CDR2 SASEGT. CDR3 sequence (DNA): TGTGCCAGCAGACAGACCCGAGCGAATCAGCCCCAGCATTTT. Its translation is CASRQTRANQPQHF.

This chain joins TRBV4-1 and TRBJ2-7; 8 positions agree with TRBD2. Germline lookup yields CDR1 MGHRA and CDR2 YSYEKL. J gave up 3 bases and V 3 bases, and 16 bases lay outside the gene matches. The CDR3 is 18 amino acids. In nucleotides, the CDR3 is TGCGCCAGCAGCCACCCAATTCTCCGGGGGGGTCGGAACTACGAGCAGTACTTC. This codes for CASSHPILRGGRNYEQYF.

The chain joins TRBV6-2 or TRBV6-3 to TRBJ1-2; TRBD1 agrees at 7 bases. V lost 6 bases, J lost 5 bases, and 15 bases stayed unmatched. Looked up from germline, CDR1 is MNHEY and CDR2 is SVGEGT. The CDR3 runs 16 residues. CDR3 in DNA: TGTGCCAGCAGCCCTAGACAGGGAAGTTGGGCTTATGGCTACACCTTC. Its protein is CASSPRQGSWAYGYTF.

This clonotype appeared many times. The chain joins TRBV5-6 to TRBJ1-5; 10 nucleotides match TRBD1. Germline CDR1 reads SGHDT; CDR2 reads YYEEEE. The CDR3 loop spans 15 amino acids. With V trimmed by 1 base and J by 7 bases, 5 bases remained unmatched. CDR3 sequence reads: CASSLRTGGIQPQHF. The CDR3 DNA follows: TGTGCCAGCAGCTTGAGGACAGGGGGAATACAGCCCCAGCATTTT.

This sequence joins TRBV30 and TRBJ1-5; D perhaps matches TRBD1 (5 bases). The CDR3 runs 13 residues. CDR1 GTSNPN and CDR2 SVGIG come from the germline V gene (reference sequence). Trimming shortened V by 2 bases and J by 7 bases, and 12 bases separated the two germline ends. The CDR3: CAWSRGTDQPQHF. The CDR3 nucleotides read TGTGCCTGGAGTAGAGGGACGGACCAGCCCCAGCATTTT.

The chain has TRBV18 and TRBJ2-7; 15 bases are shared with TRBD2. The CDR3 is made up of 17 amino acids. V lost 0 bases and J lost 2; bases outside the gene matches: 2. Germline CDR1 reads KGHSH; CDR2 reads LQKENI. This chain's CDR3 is CASSPPGLAGGTYEQYF. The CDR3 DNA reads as TGTGCCAGCTCACCACCGGGACTAGCGGGAGGCACCTACGAGCAGTACTTC. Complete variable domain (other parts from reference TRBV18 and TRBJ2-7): NAGVMQNPRHLVRRRGQEARLRCSPMKGHSHVYWYRQLPEEGLKFMVYLQKENIIDESGMPKERFSAEFPKEGPSILRIQQVVRGDSAAYFCASSPPGLAGGTYEQYFGPGTRLTVT.

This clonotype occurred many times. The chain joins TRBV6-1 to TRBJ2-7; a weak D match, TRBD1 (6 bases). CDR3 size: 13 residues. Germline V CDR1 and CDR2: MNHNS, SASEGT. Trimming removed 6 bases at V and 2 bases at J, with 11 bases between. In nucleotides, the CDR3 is TGTGCCAGCAGCGCAGGGGTTGCCTACGAGCAGTACTTC. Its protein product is CASSAGVAYEQYF.

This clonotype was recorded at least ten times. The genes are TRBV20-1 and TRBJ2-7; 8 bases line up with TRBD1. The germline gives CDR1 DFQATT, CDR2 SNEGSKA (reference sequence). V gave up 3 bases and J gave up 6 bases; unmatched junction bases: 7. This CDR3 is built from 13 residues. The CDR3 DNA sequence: TGCAGTGCTAGCGGACAGGGAGTCGGCGAGCAGTACTTC. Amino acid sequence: CSASGQGVGEQYF.

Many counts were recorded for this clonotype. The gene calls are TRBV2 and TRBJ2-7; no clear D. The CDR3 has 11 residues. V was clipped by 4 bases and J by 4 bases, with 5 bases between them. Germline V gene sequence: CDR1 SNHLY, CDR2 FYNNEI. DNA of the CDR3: TGTGCCAGCAGTGGGAGATACGAGCAGTACTTC. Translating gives CASSGRYEQYF.

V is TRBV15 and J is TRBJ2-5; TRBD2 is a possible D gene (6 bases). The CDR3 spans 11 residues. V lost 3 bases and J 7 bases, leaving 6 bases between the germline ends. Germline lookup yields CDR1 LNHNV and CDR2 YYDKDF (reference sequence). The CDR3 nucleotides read TGTGCCACCAGCAGGGAGGGGACCCAGTACTTC. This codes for CATSREGTQYF.

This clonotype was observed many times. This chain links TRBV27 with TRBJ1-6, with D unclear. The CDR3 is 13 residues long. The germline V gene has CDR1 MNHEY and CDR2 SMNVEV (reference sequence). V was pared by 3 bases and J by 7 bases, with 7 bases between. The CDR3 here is CASSFLGNSPLHF. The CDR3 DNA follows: TGTGCCAGCAGTTTCCTAGGGAATTCACCCCTCCACTTT.

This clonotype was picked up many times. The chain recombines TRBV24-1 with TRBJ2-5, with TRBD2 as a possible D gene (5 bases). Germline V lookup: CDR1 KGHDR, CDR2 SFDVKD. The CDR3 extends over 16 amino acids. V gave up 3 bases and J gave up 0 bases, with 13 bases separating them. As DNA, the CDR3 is TGTGCCACCAGTGATACCAGCGGAGAGTACCAAGAGACCCAGTACTTC. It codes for CATSDTSGEYQETQYF.

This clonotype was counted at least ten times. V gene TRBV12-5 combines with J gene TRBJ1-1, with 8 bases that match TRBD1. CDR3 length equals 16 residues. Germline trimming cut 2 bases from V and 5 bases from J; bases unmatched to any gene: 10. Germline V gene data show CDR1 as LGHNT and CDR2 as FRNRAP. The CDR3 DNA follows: TGTGCTAGTGGTTTGAAGGCAGGGGGCGCGTGGACTGAAGCTTTCTTT. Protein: CASGLKAGGAWTEAFF.

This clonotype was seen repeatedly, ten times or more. The CDR3, as DNA: TGTGCCAGCAGCCCCTCCTTGGGCGTAGCTTTCTTT. Residues: CASSPSLGVAFF. The genes are TRBV7-9 and TRBJ1-1; D not certain. There are 12 residues in the CDR3. Germline CDR1 and CDR2: SEHNR and FQNEAQ (reference sequence). V lost 5 bases and J lost 10, with 14 bases in between.

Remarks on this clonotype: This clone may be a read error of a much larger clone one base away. In DNA, the CDR3 is TGTGCCAGCAGTGAACCGGGCGGCGGCCCTGAAGCTTGCTTT. Protein product: CASSEPGGGPEACF. The chain joins TRBV6-1 to TRBJ1-1; D uncertain. Germline CDR1 reads MNHNS; CDR2 reads SASEGT. This CDR3 contains 14 residues.

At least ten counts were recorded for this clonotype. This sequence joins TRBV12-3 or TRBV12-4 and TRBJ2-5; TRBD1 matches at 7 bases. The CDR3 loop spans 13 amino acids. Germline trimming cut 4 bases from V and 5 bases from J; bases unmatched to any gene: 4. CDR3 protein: CASSSGTVETQYF. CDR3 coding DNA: TGTGCCAGCAGTTCCGGGACAGTGGAGACCCAGTACTTC.

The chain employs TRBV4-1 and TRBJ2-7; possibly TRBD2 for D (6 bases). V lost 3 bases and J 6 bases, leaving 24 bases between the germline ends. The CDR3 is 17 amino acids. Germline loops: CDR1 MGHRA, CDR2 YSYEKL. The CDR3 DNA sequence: TGCGCCAGCAGCCACCGCGGGGCGGGAACGGGCCTTGTCGAGCAGTACTTC. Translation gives CASSHRGAGTGLVEQYF.

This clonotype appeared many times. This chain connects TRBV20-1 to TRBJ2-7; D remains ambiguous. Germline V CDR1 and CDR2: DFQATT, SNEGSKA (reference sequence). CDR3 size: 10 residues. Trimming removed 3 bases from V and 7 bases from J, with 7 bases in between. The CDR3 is CSASSGEQYF. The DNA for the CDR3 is TGCAGTGCTAGTTCCGGGGAGCAGTACTTC.